The 20 T cell receptor beta chains listed next were all sequenced from one sample in a study of T-cell memory formation after mild COVID-19. TCRdb processed the 5' RACE reads anew with MiXCR; each CDR3 protein has one entry. Of approximately 65,000 distinct CDR3 sequences in the sample, over 15% were seen once. Sequencing was performed on PBMCs or a T cell subset sorted from them (not recorded which). These receptors all stem from an adult woman who had mild COVID-19 (a few samples of this study predate the infection). Cell type and time point are not known.

This clonotype was seen more than once but under ten times. The rearrangement joins TRBV19 to TRBJ2-1; D might be TRBD2 (5 bases). The germline V gene encodes CDR1 LNHDA and CDR2 SQIVND (reference sequence). V was trimmed by 3 bases and J by 6 bases, leaving 6 bases between them. This CDR3 has 12 residues. The CDR3 spells CASSIRGNEQFF. In nucleotides, the CDR3 is TGTGCCAGTAGTATTCGGGGCAATGAGCAGTTCTTC.

The genes are TRBV29-1 and TRBJ2-2; 10 nucleotides line up with TRBD2. CDR1 and CDR2 from the germline V gene are SQVTM and ANQGSEA. The J segment lost 4 bases and the V segment lost 7 bases, leaving 6 bases of the junction unmatched. The CDR3 loop spans 14 amino acids. For the CDR3, the DNA is TGCAGCGGGAGACTAGCGGGTTCCACCGGGGAGCTGTTTTTT. Translating it yields CSGRLAGSTGELFF.

This chain uses TRBV7-8 with TRBJ2-7, with 9 bases matching TRBD1. The CDR3 has 17 amino acids. Germline assignment: CDR1 SGHVS and CDR2 FQNEAQ. V lost 3 bases and J lost 4; bases outside the gene matches: 13. The CDR3 nucleotides read TGTGCCAGCAGCTTCCCGCCTATCAGACAGGGGGGGTACGAGCAGTACTTC. Amino acid sequence: CASSFPPIRQGGYEQYF. The whole variable domain, remainder taken from reference TRBV7-8 and TRBJ2-7, is GAGVSQSPRYKVAKRGQDVALRCDPISGHVSLFWYQQALGQGPEFLTYFQNEAQLDKSGLPSDRFFAERPEGSVSTLKIQRTQQEDSAVYLCASSFPPIRQGGYEQYFGPGTRLTVT.

This clonotype was picked up a small number of times. V usage is TRBV9 and J usage is TRBJ1-1; D is ambiguous. CDR3 length: 12 residues. Trimming removed 0 bases at V and 1 base at J, with 1 base between. Per the germline V gene, CDR1 is SGDLS and CDR2 is YYNGEE. The CDR3 DNA sequence: TGTGCCAGCAGCGTAGAGAACACTGAAGCTTTCTTT. Residues: CASSVENTEAFF.

The V and J genes are TRBV9 and TRBJ2-7, with TRBD1 matching over 9 bases. The CDR3 length is 15 residues. Losses at the gene ends were 4 bases for V and 5 bases for J; bases not matched to a gene: 10. Germline V gene sequence: CDR1 SGDLS, CDR2 YYNGEE. CDR3 amino acids: CASSPSGTGSHEQYF. The CDR3 nucleotides read TGTGCCAGCAGCCCCTCGGGGACAGGGTCCCACGAGCAGTACTTC.

This clonotype was seen a handful of times. The rearrangement uses TRBV28 and TRBJ2-1, with 7 positions matching TRBD2. CDR1 and CDR2 from the germline V gene are MDHEN and SYDVKM. The CDR3 runs 16 residues. The V and J ends lost 0 bases and 11 bases, in that order; junction bases with no gene match: 13. Here the CDR3 DNA reads TGTGCCAGCAGTTTATGGGCTAGCGGATCCCTTAATCAGCAGTTCTTC. This encodes CASSLWASGSLNQQFF.

CDR3 bases: TGTGCCAGCAGCTCGGAACAAAGGACTAGCCGCACAGATACGCAGTATTTT. It encodes CASSSEQRTSRTDTQYF. This chain links TRBV5-5 with TRBJ2-3; TRBD2 agrees at 8 bases. CDR1 and CDR2 from the germline V gene are SGHKS and YYEKEE (reference sequence). The CDR3 totals 17 residues. Trimming took 3 bases from V and 1 from J; bases not matched to a gene: 10.

This clonotype has a handful of counts. This rearrangement joins TRBV7-6 to TRBJ2-1; no reliable D call. There are 15 residues in the CDR3. Between the trimmed V and J ends, which lost 1 base and 7 bases, there was a span of 14 bases. Germline V gives CDR1 SGHVS, CDR2 FNYEAQ. This CDR3 is CASSLVSGPRNEQFF. The CDR3 DNA reads as TGTGCCAGCAGCTTAGTTAGTGGACCAAGGAATGAGCAGTTCTTC. Variable domain in full (rest from reference TRBV7-6 and TRBJ2-1): GAGVSQSPRYKVTKRGQDVALRCDPISGHVSLYWYRQALGQGPEFLTYFNYEAQQDKSGLPNDRFSAERPEGSISTLTIQRTEQRDSAMYRCASSLVSGPRNEQFFGPGTRLTVL.

This clonotype has more than one count but fewer than ten. The genes are TRBV27 and TRBJ2-3; no clear D gene. This CDR3 spans 15 amino acids. V was cut by 8 bases and J by 1 base, with 16 bases left in between. Per germline, CDR1 MNHEY and CDR2 SMNVEV (reference sequence). The CDR3 loop reads CASLSSGLGTDTQYF. The CDR3 DNA reads TGTGCCAGCCTATCGTCGGGTCTAGGCACAGATACGCAGTATTTT.

The table lists this clonotype with many counts. The chain joins TRBV5-6 to TRBJ2-7; D is undetermined. Germline loops: CDR1 SGHDT, CDR2 YYEEEE. This CDR3 comprises 13 residues. V was cut by 0 bases and J by 0 bases, with 4 bases left in between. CDR3 sequence (DNA): TGTGCCAGCAGCTTGGACGGCTCCTACGAGCAGTACTTC. This encodes CASSLDGSYEQYF.

J is TRBJ1-1 and V is TRBV12-3 or TRBV12-4; D is ambiguous. The CDR3 is 9 amino acids. V was shortened by 10 bases and J by 13 bases, with 13 bases between the two germline ends. Written as DNA, the CDR3 is TGTGCCACCTCAAGAGGCGATTTCTTT. Translating it yields CATSRGDFF.

This clonotype was picked up a small number of times. The genes are TRBV7-9 and TRBJ2-2, with unresolved D. Per the germline V gene, CDR1 is SEHNR and CDR2 is FQNEAQ (reference sequence). V was trimmed by 5 bases and J by 2 bases, leaving 3 bases between them. The CDR3 has 12 amino acids. The chain's CDR3 is CASSLNTGELFF. The CDR3, as DNA: TGTGCCAGCAGCCTCAACACCGGGGAGCTGTTTTTT. Based on the CDR3 plus reference TRBV7-9 and TRBJ2-2, the full variable domain is DTGVSQNPRHKITKRGQNVTFRCDPISEHNRLYWYRQTLGQGPEFLTYFQNEAQLEKSRLLSDRFSAERPKGSFSTLEIQRTEQGDSAMYLCASSLNTGELFFGEGSRLTVL.

The chain links TRBV4-1 to TRBJ1-5, with D maybe TRBD1 (5 bases). With 0 bases removed from V and 2 bases from J, the gap between germline ends came to 8 bases. This CDR3 has 15 amino acids. CDR1 is MGHRA and CDR2 is YSYEKL in the germline V gene. CDR3 bases: TGCGCCAGCAGCCAAGATCCGGGGGGCAATCAGCCCCAGCATTTT. It encodes CASSQDPGGNQPQHF.

In this sample, this clonotype turned up a few times. V usage is TRBV9 and J usage is TRBJ2-7, with 9 bases lining up with TRBD2. CDR1 SGDLS and CDR2 YYNGEE come from the germline V gene. The CDR3 is 15 amino acids. The V segment lost 0 bases and the J segment 6 bases; nucleotides outside the gene matches: 7. The CDR3, as DNA: TGTGCCAGCAGCGTAGCCGGTAGCGGGAGACTCGAGCAGTACTTC. Its protein is CASSVAGSGRLEQYF.

This clonotype was recorded a few times. The chain combines TRBV4-1 with TRBJ1-2, with D unresolved. Germline-derived CDR1 and CDR2 are MGHRA and YSYEKL. The CDR3 covers 14 residues. The V end was cut by 3 bases, the J end by 8 bases, with 16 bases between. The CDR3 DNA follows: TGCGCCAGCAGCCATGACGGCGAGGGTAACGGCTACACCTTC. This gives the protein CASSHDGEGNGYTF.

The chain couples TRBV15 to TRBJ1-5; D gene uncertain. The CDR3 sequence is 15 residues long. V was shortened by 0 bases and J by 3 bases, with 9 bases between the two germline ends. The germline CDR1 and CDR2 sequences are LNHNV and YYDKDF (reference sequence). The CDR3: CATSRDRQDNQPQHF. The CDR3 DNA reads as TGTGCCACCAGCAGAGATCGGCAGGACAATCAGCCCCAGCATTTT.

The chain combines TRBV12-3 or TRBV12-4 with TRBJ1-1; 9 nucleotides line up with TRBD1. The CDR3 has 14 residues. Trimming at V came to 5 bases and at J to 1 base, leaving 2 bases not matched to a gene. The CDR3, as DNA: TGTGCCAGCAGTGCGGGACAGGGGAACACTGAAGCTTTCTTT. Translating it yields CASSAGQGNTEAFF.

V usage is TRBV5-6 and J usage is TRBJ2-3; D may be TRBD1 (5 bases). The CDR3 sequence is 14 residues long. Trimming took off 4 bases at V and 7 bases at J, with 16 bases between the two ends. In germline, CDR1 is SGHDT, CDR2 YYEEEE. CDR3 sequence reads: CASSPGSTVHTQYF. CDR3 in DNA: TGTGCCAGCAGCCCAGGATCGACAGTGCATACGCAGTATTTT.

This rearrangement joins TRBV4-2 to TRBJ2-5; 13 bases fit TRBD2. In germline, CDR1 is LGHNA, CDR2 YNFKEQ. J lost 5 bases, V lost 2 bases, and 11 bases had no gene match. The length of the CDR3 is 18 residues. The CDR3 sequence is CASSQQLAGGSMLETQYF. CDR3 coding DNA: TGTGCCAGCAGCCAACAACTAGCGGGAGGGTCCATGCTGGAGACCCAGTACTTC.

This clonotype was seen only a few times. This chain uses TRBV7-9 with TRBJ1-3; D is undetermined. Germline V gene sequence: CDR1 SEHNR, CDR2 FQNEAQ (reference sequence). V lost 4 bases to trimming and J lost 0 bases, with 10 bases between them. There are 15 residues in the CDR3. The CDR3 region has the DNA TGTGCCAGCAGCTCCGACATCTACTCTGGAAACACCATATATTTT. This sequence encodes CASSSDIYSGNTIYF.